Below, 7 T cell receptor beta chains from the same sample are listed, as sequenced in a study of T-cell memory formation after mild COVID-19. In TCRdb, the 5' RACE reads were re-called with MiXCR into one record per CDR3 protein. This sample has 150,000 to 200,000 distinct CDR3 sequences; about 14% occur once, and the top ten carry less than 15%. The sample was PBMCs or a T cell subset sorted from them (not recorded which). Receptors originate from an adult woman who had mild COVID-19 (a few samples of this study predate the infection). Cell type and time point are not known.

This clonotype was detected only a few times. This chain joins TRBV27 and TRBJ2-6, with a possible D match to TRBD2 (6 bases). This CDR3 contains 18 residues. V gave up 0 bases and J gave up 4 bases, with 16 bases separating them. CDR1 MNHEY and CDR2 SMNVEV come from the germline V gene (reference sequence). CDR3 nucleotide sequence: TGTGCCAGCAGTTTATCTGCGGGACCACTGGCGGGGGCCAACGTCCTGACTTTC. Its protein is CASSLSAGPLAGANVLTF. Together with reference TRBV27 and TRBJ2-6, the CDR3 gives the full variable domain: EAQVTQNPRYLITVTGKKLTVTCSQNMNHEYMSWYRQDPGLGLRQIYYSMNVEVTDKGDVPEGYKVSRKEKRNFPLILESPSPNQTSLYFCASSLSAGPLAGANVLTFGAGSRLTVL.

V gene TRBV12-3 or TRBV12-4 combines with J gene TRBJ1-5; a weak D match, TRBD1 (6 bases). Trimming removed 3 bases at V and 3 bases at J, with 12 bases between. The CDR3 sequence is 15 residues long. CDR3 loop: CASSLGARINQPQHF. The DNA of the CDR3 is TGTGCCAGCAGTTTGGGGGCGAGGATCAATCAGCCCCAGCATTTT.

There are a few counts of this clonotype. J is TRBJ1-1 and V is TRBV20-1; 8 nucleotides line up with TRBD1. Per the germline V gene, CDR1 is DFQATT and CDR2 is SNEGSKA (reference sequence). V shed 8 bases, J shed 4 bases, and the junction held 15 bases outside the gene matches. The CDR3 covers 15 residues. The CDR3 loop is CSPLSTRTGSTEAFF. In DNA form, the CDR3 reads TGCAGTCCTCTTTCGACCCGGACAGGGAGCACTGAAGCTTTCTTT.

This clonotype was counted only a few times. J is TRBJ2-1 and V is TRBV5-1; TRBD1 aligns across 10 bases. With 3 bases clipped from V and 4 bases from J, the junction kept 4 bases outside the gene matches. The length of the CDR3 is 15 residues. The germline gives CDR1 SGHRS, CDR2 YFSETQ. The CDR3 region is CASSSGTGVYNEQFF. The CDR3 region has the DNA TGCGCCAGCAGCTCTGGGACAGGGGTATACAATGAGCAGTTCTTC.

J is TRBJ2-7 and V is TRBV18; no definite D call. The CDR3 covers 12 residues. CDR1 is KGHSH, CDR2 LQKENI, per germline. V dropped 3 bases and J dropped 3 bases, with 6 bases sitting between them. The CDR3 nucleotides are TGTGCCAGCTCACCGGTCAACTACGAGCAGTACTTC. Translation gives CASSPVNYEQYF.

There are a few counts of this clonotype. The chain has TRBV7-9 and TRBJ1-4; D is unclear. The CDR3 has 16 residues. Trimming removed 1 base at V and 2 bases at J, with 11 bases between. The V gene's germline CDR1 is SEHNR and CDR2 FQNEAQ (reference sequence). The CDR3 loop is CASSLVRTGTNEKLFF. CDR3 nucleotide sequence: TGTGCCAGCAGCTTAGTTCGGACCGGCACTAATGAAAAACTGTTTTTT.

The chain links TRBV5-5 to TRBJ2-2; D possibly corresponds to TRBD1 (6 bases). CDR1 is SGHKS, CDR2 YYEKEE, per germline (reference sequence). This CDR3 has 15 residues. V gave up 4 bases and J gave up 5 bases, with 15 bases separating them. CDR3 nucleotides: TGTGCCAGCAGCGCCCGGGACATTCTAACCGGGGAGCTGTTTTTT. It translates to CASSARDILTGELFF.